This paragraph reports one TCR beta chain. No antigen is known for it. Every donor had blood drawn once into heparin, roughly 110 mL on average. This specimen comes from a study of beta chain features in type 1 diabetes. The study, taken as a whole, reports: In every one of the four CD4+ subsets, TCRB CDR3s were moderately but significantly shorter in Type 1 diabetes patients. Junctions at VDJ sites from type 1 diabetes patients had fewer insertions and more deletions. Researchers caution that PCR might favor shorter templates, equally among patients and controls.

The CDR3 is 16 amino acids. The V end lost 2 bases, the J end lost 10 bases, and 18 bases lay between the germline ends. Looked up from germline, CDR1 is KGHSH and CDR2 is LQKENI. The study reverse transcribed the entire isolated RNA, so it sequenced expressed TCRB transcripts. The method was immunoSEQ multiplex PCR; TCRdb's version includes in-frame clones alone and lacks a portion of them. Here the sample spans 200,000 to 300,000 clones, roughly 20% being singletons. The sequenced sample consisted of naive CD4+ T cells from blood. The rearrangement joins TRBV18 to TRBJ1-6; unclear D gene. This clonotype was obtained from a woman aged 40 to 50 with type 1 diabetes. The CDR3 is CASSPSEGTAESPLHF. CDR3 nucleotide sequence: TGTGCCAGCTCACCATCAGAGGGTACAGCAGAATCACCCCTCCACTTT.